This passage covers 13 T cell receptor beta chains from one sample sequenced in a study of OX40 agonist ivuxolimab in advanced cancers. Clones were read by immunoSEQ multiplex PCR, and TCRdb kept only the in-frame ones, dropping some. The sample consists of over 75,000 clones, 90% to 95% of them appearing once. This specimen consisted of CD4+ or CD8+ T cells sorted from blood, obtained in a trial of the OX40 agonist ivuxolimab. These TCRs come from an adult with an advanced solid tumor such as melanoma, head and neck, liver or kidney cancer.

The chain combines TRBV11-3 with TRBJ2-7; tentative D call: TRBD2 (5 bases). Trimming cost V 6 bases and J 6 bases, with 15 bases left between them. The germline V gene has CDR1 SGHNT and CDR2 YENEEA. CDR3 length equals 13 residues. DNA of the CDR3: TGTGCCAGCAGTAGATTATGGGGAGTCGAGCAGTACTTC. Translated, it gives CASSRLWGVEQYF.

The count of this clone is one. V is TRBV6-5 and J is TRBJ1-4, with TRBD1 as a possible D gene (5 bases). Germline V gives CDR1 MNHEY, CDR2 SVGAGI. This CDR3 spans 15 amino acids. V lost 6 bases and J 8 bases, leaving 19 bases between the germline ends. The CDR3 nucleotides read TGTGCCAGCAGGAATGCCCGGGACGGTCGAGAAAAACTGTTTTTT. Protein: CASRNARDGREKLFF.

The chain links TRBV7-9 to TRBJ2-7, with D unresolved. The CDR3 spans 17 residues. The V end lost 4 bases, the J end lost 2 bases, and 21 bases lay between the germline ends. CDR1 SEHNR and CDR2 FQNEAQ come from the germline V gene (reference sequence). The DNA of the CDR3 is TGTGCCAGCAGCTCAACCTGGGAACCTACCGAAACCTACGAGCAGTACTTC. Encoded protein: CASSSTWEPTETYEQYF.

J is TRBJ2-5 and V is TRBV19; no firm D call. CDR1 is LNHDA and CDR2 is SQIVND in the germline V gene (reference sequence). V was cut by 4 bases and J by 2 bases, with 8 bases left in between. The CDR3 length is 13 residues. Here the CDR3 reads CASSKGAQETQYF. DNA for the CDR3: TGTGCCAGTAGTAAGGGCGCTCAAGAGACCCAGTACTTC.

This rearrangement joins TRBV7-2 to TRBJ2-3, with 9 bases aligning to TRBD2. The length of the CDR3 is 15 residues. Germline CDR1 SGHTA, CDR2 FQGNSA. J gave up 2 bases and V 5 bases, and 5 bases lay outside the gene matches. The CDR3 DNA reads as TGTGCCAGCAGCCCGACTAGCGGTTTCACAGATACGCAGTATTTT. It yields the protein CASSPTSGFTDTQYF.

V usage is TRBV19 and J usage is TRBJ1-5; D is ambiguous. V gave up 3 bases and J gave up 6 bases, with 12 bases separating them. Germline V gene lookup returns CDR1 LNHDA and CDR2 SQIVND (reference sequence). There are 14 residues in the CDR3. The CDR3 DNA is TGTGCCAGTAGTATGTCGGACGGCGGTCAGCCCCAGCATTTT. Protein sequence: CASSMSDGGQPQHF.

This rearrangement joins TRBV19 to TRBJ2-7; the D is unclear. The CDR3 length is 14 residues. Germline V gene data show CDR1 as LNHDA and CDR2 as SQIVND (reference sequence). Between the trimmed V and J ends, which lost 1 base and 2 bases, there was a span of 9 bases. In DNA form, the CDR3 reads TGTGCCAGTAGTATAGGGATCCCCGCCTACGAGCAGTACTTC. Its protein product is CASSIGIPAYEQYF.

This clone was observed a single time. The genes are TRBV7-2 and TRBJ2-3; maybe TRBD2 (5 bases). The CDR3 runs 14 residues. With 5 bases removed from V and 3 bases from J, the gap between germline ends came to 12 bases. Per the germline V gene, CDR1 is SGHTA and CDR2 is FQGNSA. The CDR3 DNA reads TGTGCCAGCAGCCTAGTACTAGTAACAGATACGCAGTATTTT. This gives the protein CASSLVLVTDTQYF.

The V gene is TRBV19, the J gene TRBJ1-1, with 8 bases aligning to TRBD1. The J segment lost 1 base and the V segment lost 6 bases, leaving 13 bases of the junction unmatched. Germline V gene lookup returns CDR1 LNHDA and CDR2 SQIVND (reference sequence). The CDR3 runs to 17 residues. CDR3 in amino acids: CASRNIYQTGANTEAFF. CDR3 in DNA: TGTGCCAGTAGAAATATATACCAGACAGGGGCGAACACTGAAGCTTTCTTT.

The chain has TRBV11-2 and TRBJ2-5; D could derive from TRBD1 or TRBD2 (7 bases each). The CDR3 is 14 amino acids. CDR1 is SGHAT, CDR2 FQNNGV, per germline. The germline V and J ends were trimmed by 7 bases and 2 bases, with 14 bases remaining between them. This chain's CDR3 is CASTPGGGQETQYF. The CDR3 DNA follows: TGTGCCAGCACCCCAGGGGGGGGGCAAGAGACCCAGTACTTC.

This chain uses TRBV7-8 with TRBJ2-5, with D possibly being TRBD2 (6 bases). V lost 5 bases and J lost 5, with 12 bases in between. The germline V gene encodes CDR1 SGHVS and CDR2 FQNEAQ. The length of the CDR3 is 13 residues. Here the CDR3 DNA reads TGTGCCAGCAGCCTTGGGACTTCTGAGACCCAGTACTTC. Its translation is CASSLGTSETQYF.

This clone occurred once. V gene TRBV6-1 combines with J gene TRBJ1-2; the D is unclear. V lost 3 bases and J 4 bases, leaving 15 bases between the germline ends. Germline CDR1 is MNHNS and CDR2 is SASEGT. The CDR3 totals 15 residues. The CDR3 region has the DNA TGTGCCAGCAGTGAGACTTACGGGTTCGGCTATGGCTACACCTTC. The encoded protein is CASSETYGFGYGYTF.

V usage is TRBV9 and J usage is TRBJ2-1, with 7 bases aligning to TRBD2. V was clipped by 2 bases and J by 5 bases; unmatched bases: 4. The length of the CDR3 is 14 residues. CDR1 is SGDLS, CDR2 YYNGEE, per germline. CDR3 bases: TGTGCCAGCAGCGTGGGGGACTATAACAATGAGCAGTTCTTC. It specifies CASSVGDYNNEQFF.